The next 8 T cell receptor beta chains were all read from a single sample in a study of blood T cell repertoires in COVID-19. Profiled with immunoSEQ multiplex PCR; TCRdb holds only in-frame clones, not every one. The table shows about 73,000 clones, with 83% occurring only once. Material for sequencing was peripheral blood. The receptors come from an older woman with acute or convalescent COVID-19.

The gene calls are TRBV5-1 and TRBJ1-2; the match to TRBD1 covers 7 bases. This CDR3 has 14 residues. Germline lookup yields CDR1 SGHRS and CDR2 YFSETQ. Losses at the gene ends were 1 base for V and 1 base for J; bases not matched to a gene: 1. CDR3 nucleotide sequence: TGCGCCAGCAGCTTGACAGGGGTTAACTATGGCTACACCTTC. This sequence encodes CASSLTGVNYGYTF.

The chain combines TRBV9 with TRBJ1-2; possibly TRBD1 for D (6 bases). V lost 4 bases and J lost 7, with 14 bases in between. This CDR3 contains 13 residues. The germline CDR1 and CDR2 sequences are SGDLS and YYNGEE. In nucleotides, the CDR3 is TGTGCCAGCAGCCCCCAGGCAGGGGCTGGCTACACCTTC. Its protein is CASSPQAGAGYTF.

This chain joins TRBV30 and TRBJ2-1; no definite D call. Germline V gives CDR1 GTSNPN, CDR2 SVGIG (reference sequence). CDR3 length: 16 residues. V lost 2 bases, J lost 4 bases, and 18 bases lay in between. The CDR3 is CAWSPIAGGLYNEQFF. The DNA for the CDR3 is TGTGCCTGGAGTCCGATAGCCGGTGGCCTTTACAATGAGCAGTTCTTC.

As DNA, the CDR3 is TGTGCCAGCAGCCGGCTGAGCGGGGGGCCGGAGACCCAGTACTTC. Translating it yields CASSRLSGGPETQYF. The gene calls are TRBV5-4 and TRBJ2-5; 9 positions match TRBD2. V dropped 4 bases and J dropped 5; count of bases not matched to a gene: 9. The germline CDR1 and CDR2 sequences are SGHNT and YYREEE (reference sequence). CDR3 length equals 15 residues.

Here the CDR3 reads CASSEDRLTEAFF. CDR3 in DNA: TGTGCCAGCAGCGAGGACAGATTGACTGAAGCTTTCTTT. The chain links TRBV6-5 to TRBJ1-1, with D possibly matching TRBD1 (6 bases). The CDR3 is 13 amino acids. Germline CDR1 MNHEY, CDR2 SVGAGI. V was clipped by 6 bases and J by 5 bases, with 13 bases between them.

The genes are TRBV6-4 and TRBJ1-1; D is undetermined. The CDR3 covers 13 residues. The germline CDR1 and CDR2 sequences are MRHNA and SNTAGT. V lost 4 bases and J lost 1, with 7 bases in between. CDR3 nucleotide sequence: TGTGCCAGCAGTGCCCAGGCGAACACTGAAGCTTTCTTT. Translated: CASSAQANTEAFF.

The CDR3 DNA reads as TGTGCCAGCAGCGTTCAAACGGGGTTTGGAGAGCAGTTCTTC. Its translation: CASSVQTGFGEQFF. This sequence joins TRBV9 and TRBJ2-1, with D possibly being TRBD2 (5 bases). The germline V gene encodes CDR1 SGDLS and CDR2 YYNGEE. The CDR3 runs to 14 residues. Trimming left V 2 bases short and J 10 bases short, with 16 bases between.

This clone was counted a few times. CDR3 in amino acids: CASSFDGLAGGNEQFF. Here the CDR3 DNA reads TGTGCCAGCAGTTTCGACGGACTAGCGGGGGGAAATGAGCAGTTCTTC. V and J are TRBV27 and TRBJ2-1, with 14 bases matching TRBD2. Germline V gene lookup returns CDR1 MNHEY and CDR2 SMNVEV (reference sequence). With V trimmed by 3 bases and J by 7 bases, 5 bases remained unmatched. This CDR3 spans 16 amino acids.